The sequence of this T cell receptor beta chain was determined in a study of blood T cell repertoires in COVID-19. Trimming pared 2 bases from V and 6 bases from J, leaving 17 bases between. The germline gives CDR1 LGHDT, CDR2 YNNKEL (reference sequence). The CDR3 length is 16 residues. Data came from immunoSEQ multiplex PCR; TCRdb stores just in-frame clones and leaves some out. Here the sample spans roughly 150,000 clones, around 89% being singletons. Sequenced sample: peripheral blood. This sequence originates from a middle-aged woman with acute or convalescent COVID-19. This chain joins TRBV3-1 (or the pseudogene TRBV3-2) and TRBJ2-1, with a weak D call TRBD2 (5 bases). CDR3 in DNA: TGTGCCAGCAGCCAAAGTTGGGAAATACTAGTCAATGAGCAGTTCTTC. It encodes CASSQSWEILVNEQFF.